This T cell receptor (beta chain) stems from a study of STAT5B mutations in CD4+ large granular lymphocyte leukemia. Repertoires were generated with immunoSEQ multiplex PCR, while TCRdb's copy carries only in-frame clones and drops some. The sample has about 30,000 clones, more than 60% seen once. The CDR3 consists of 14 residues. Trimming removed 3 bases from V and 7 bases from J; junction bases left unmatched: 8. Germline loops: CDR1 SGDLS, CDR2 YYNGEE. The clonotype originates from a human donor in good health. The chain employs TRBV9 and TRBJ2-7; 9 bases are a match to TRBD1. Sequenced: CD4+ T cells from blood buffy coats. Here the CDR3 DNA reads TGTGCCAGCAGCGCCGGGACAGGGTTCAGGGAGCAGTACTTC. This sequence encodes CASSAGTGFREQYF.